The present TCR beta chain was sequenced within a study of blood T cells in healthy people across ages. This clonotype was seen at least ten times. Its antigen is unknown. Peripheral blood samples of roughly 9.8 milliliters were drawn from each donor. The CDR3 contains 14 residues. Germline V gene data show CDR1 as MDHEN and CDR2 as SYDVKM. With 8 bases removed from V and 4 bases from J, the gap between germline ends came to 18 bases. Study-wide findings and caveats: Aged donors had fewer naive CD4+ cells and lower diversity than long-lived donors.

The second PCR ran about 6 to 12 cycles with a sample-barcoded 5' primer and J-beta primers. MiXCR, run by TCRdb on the 5' RACE reads, gives a single entry per CDR3 protein. The table includes some 1.8 million distinct CDR3 sequences, more than 35% detected once. V and J are TRBV28 and TRBJ2-7; D is possibly TRBD1 or TRBD2 (5 bases each). The TCR comes from a human donor in good health. The material sequenced was blood. The CDR3 DNA is TGTGCCAGCCTCAAACCGGGACGTACTTACGAGCAGTACTTC. The encoded protein is CASLKPGRTYEQYF.